This T cell receptor beta chain emerged from a study of blood T cell repertoires in COVID-19. At the level of the study: COVID-19 samples collected from the United States, Italy and Spain covered acute and convalescent phases. PBMCs, B-cell-depleted T cells, or T cells provided the cDNA or gDNA that made up the material.

Original processing methods: Estimation of nucleated cell counts was performed using reference gene primer amplification. This table comes from immunoSEQ multiplex PCR, and its TCRdb copy is limited to in-frame clones, with some not included. The V and J calls and clone size are taken from that table; D and trimming were inferred from the DNA. This sample has about 50,000 clones, with more than 70% found just once. The receptor was derived from a woman aged 80 or over with acute or convalescent COVID-19. Sequenced material: peripheral blood.

CDR3 sequence: CASSSVSATRGNSPLHF. CDR3 DNA sequence: TGTGCCAGCTCATCCGTCTCAGCGACACGGGGTAATTCACCCCTCCACTTT. The chain is built from TRBV18 and TRBJ1-6; D gene unclear. The CDR3 has 17 residues. Trimming cost V 5 bases and J 6 bases, with 20 bases left between them. CDR1 and CDR2 from the germline V gene are KGHSH and LQKENI.